This T cell receptor beta chain comes out of a study of CD8 T cells in ankylosing spondylitis. Study-level results: Seemingly distinctive of ankylosing spondylitis blood was a TCR beta motif formed by eight highly homologous variants.

The CDR3 extends over 14 amino acids. V shed 6 bases, J shed 2 bases, and the junction held 6 bases outside the gene matches. The V gene's germline CDR1 is MNHEY and CDR2 SVGEGT. MiXCR, run by TCRdb on the 5' RACE reads, gives a single entry per CDR3 protein. In the table there are about 800,000 distinct CDR3 sequences, about an eighth of which are singletons. As concerns this clonotype: The antigen remains unidentified.

The sequenced material came from blood, either unsorted or a sorted T cell fraction (not recorded which). The clonotype comes from a male donor with ankylosing spondylitis. The chain is built from TRBV6-2 or TRBV6-3 and TRBJ2-5, with 7 bases matching TRBD1. The CDR3 region has the DNA TGTGCCAGCAGAACACCGGGACAGCAAGAGACCCAGTACTTC. This gives the protein CASRTPGQQETQYF.